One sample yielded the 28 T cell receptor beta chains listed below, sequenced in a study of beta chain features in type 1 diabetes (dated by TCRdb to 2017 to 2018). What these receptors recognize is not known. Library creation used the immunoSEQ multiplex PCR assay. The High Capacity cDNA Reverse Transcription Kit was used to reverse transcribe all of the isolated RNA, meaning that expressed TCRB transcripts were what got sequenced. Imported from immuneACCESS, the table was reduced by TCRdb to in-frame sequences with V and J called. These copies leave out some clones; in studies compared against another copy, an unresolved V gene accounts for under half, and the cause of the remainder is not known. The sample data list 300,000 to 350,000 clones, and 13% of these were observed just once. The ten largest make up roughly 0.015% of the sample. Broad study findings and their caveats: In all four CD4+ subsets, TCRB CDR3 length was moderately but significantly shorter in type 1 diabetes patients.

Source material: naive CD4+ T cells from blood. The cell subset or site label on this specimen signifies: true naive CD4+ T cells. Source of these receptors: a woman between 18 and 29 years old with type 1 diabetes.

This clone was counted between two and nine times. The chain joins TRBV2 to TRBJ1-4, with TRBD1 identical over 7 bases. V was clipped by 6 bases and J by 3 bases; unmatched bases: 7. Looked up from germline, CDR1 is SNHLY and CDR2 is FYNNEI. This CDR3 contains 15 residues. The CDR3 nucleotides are TGTGCCAGCAGAACCGACAGGGCGGCTAATGAAAAACTGTTTTTT. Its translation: CASRTDRAANEKLFF. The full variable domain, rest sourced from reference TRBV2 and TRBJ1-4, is EPEVTQTPSHQVTQMGQEVILRCVPISNHLYFYWYRQILGQKVEFLVSFYNNEISEKSEIFDDQFSVERPDGSNFTLKIRSTKLEDSAMYFCASRTDRAANEKLFFGSGTQLSVL.

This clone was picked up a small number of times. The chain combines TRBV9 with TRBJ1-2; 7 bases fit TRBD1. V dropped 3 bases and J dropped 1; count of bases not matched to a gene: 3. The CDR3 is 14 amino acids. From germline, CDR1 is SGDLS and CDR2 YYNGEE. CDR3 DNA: TGTGCCAGCAGCGCAGGGGGGCTTAACTATGGCTACACCTTC. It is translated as CASSAGGLNYGYTF.

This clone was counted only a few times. The CDR3 nucleotides are TGTGCCAGCAGCTTAGGGGGCGGGAGGGCGGCAGATACGCAGTATTTT. This translates into CASSLGGGRAADTQYF. This chain uses TRBV7-2 with TRBJ2-3; 9 nucleotides agree with TRBD2. Germline V gene data show CDR1 as SGHTA and CDR2 as FQGNSA. The CDR3 has 16 amino acids. Losses at the gene ends were 1 base for V and 4 bases for J; bases not matched to a gene: 6.

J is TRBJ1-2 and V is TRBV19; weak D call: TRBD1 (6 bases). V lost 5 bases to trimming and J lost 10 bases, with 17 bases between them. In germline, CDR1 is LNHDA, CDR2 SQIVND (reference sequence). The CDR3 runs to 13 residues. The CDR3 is CASSFQTGSLYTF. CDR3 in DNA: TGTGCCAGTAGTTTCCAGACAGGATCACTCTACACCTTC.

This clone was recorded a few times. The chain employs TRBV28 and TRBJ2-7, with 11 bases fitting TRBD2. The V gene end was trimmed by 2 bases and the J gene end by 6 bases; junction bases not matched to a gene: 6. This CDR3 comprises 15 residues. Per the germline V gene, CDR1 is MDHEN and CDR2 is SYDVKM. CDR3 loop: CASSLRLAGYGEQYF. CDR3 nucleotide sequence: TGTGCCAGCAGTTTACGACTAGCGGGATATGGCGAGCAGTACTTC.

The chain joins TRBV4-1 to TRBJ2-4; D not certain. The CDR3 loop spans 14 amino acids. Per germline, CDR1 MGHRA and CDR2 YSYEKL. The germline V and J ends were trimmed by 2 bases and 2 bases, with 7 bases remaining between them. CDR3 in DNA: TGCGCCAGCAGCCAACCCCTCCCCAAAAACATTCAGTACTTC. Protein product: CASSQPLPKNIQYF.

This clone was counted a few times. The CDR3 reads CASSLQTSGANVLTF. CDR3 coding DNA: TGCGCCAGCAGCTTACAGACCTCTGGGGCCAACGTCCTGACTTTC. This sequence joins TRBV5-1 and TRBJ2-6; D not resolved. V lost 2 bases to trimming and J lost 0 bases, with 6 bases between them. CDR1 and CDR2 (germline): SGHRS, YFSETQ. The length of the CDR3 is 15 residues.

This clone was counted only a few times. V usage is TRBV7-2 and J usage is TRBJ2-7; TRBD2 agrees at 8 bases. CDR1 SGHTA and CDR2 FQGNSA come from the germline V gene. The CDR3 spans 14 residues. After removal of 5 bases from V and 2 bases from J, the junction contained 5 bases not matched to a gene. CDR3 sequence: CASSAREGPYEQYF. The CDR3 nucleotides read TGTGCCAGCAGCGCTCGGGAGGGCCCCTACGAGCAGTACTTC.

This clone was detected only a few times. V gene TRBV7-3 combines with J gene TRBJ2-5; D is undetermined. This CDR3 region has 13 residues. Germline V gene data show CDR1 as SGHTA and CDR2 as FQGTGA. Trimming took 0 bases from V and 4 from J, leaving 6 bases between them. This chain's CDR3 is CASSLTPLETQYF. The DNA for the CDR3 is TGTGCCAGCAGCTTAACCCCCTTAGAGACCCAGTACTTC.

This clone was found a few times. The CDR3 DNA reads as TGTGCCAGCAGCAGTGGACAGGGGTATCAGCCCCAGCATTTT. Encoded protein: CASSSGQGYQPQHF. J is TRBJ1-5 and V is TRBV5-6; 9 nucleotides line up with TRBD1. V was pared by 4 bases and J by 5 bases, with 4 bases of the junction left unmatched. The CDR3 has 14 amino acids. Germline-derived CDR1 and CDR2 are SGHDT and YYEEEE. Drawing the rest from reference TRBV5-6 and TRBJ1-5, the complete variable domain is DAGVTQSPTHLIKTRGQQVTLRCSPKSGHDTVSWYQQALGQGPQFIFQYYEEEERQRGNFPDRFSGHQFPNYSSELNVNALLLGDSALYLCASSSGQGYQPQHFGDGTRLSIL.

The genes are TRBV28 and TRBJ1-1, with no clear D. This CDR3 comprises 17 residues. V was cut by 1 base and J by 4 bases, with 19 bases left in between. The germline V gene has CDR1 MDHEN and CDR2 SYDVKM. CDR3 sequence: CASSLSLGIGVSTEAFF. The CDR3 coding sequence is TGTGCCAGCAGTTTATCTTTGGGTATCGGGGTTAGCACTGAAGCTTTCTTT.

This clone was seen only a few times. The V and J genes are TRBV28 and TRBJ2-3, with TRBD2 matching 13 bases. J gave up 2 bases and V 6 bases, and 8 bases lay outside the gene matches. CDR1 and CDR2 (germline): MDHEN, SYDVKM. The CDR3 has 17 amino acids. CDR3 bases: TGTGCCAGCAGCCCCCTGACTAGCGGGAGGTACACAGATACGCAGTATTTT. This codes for CASSPLTSGRYTDTQYF.

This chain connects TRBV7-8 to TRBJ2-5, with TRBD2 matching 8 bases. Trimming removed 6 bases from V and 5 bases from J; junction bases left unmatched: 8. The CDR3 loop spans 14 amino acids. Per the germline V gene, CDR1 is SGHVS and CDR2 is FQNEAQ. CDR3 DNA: TGTGCCAGCAGTTCGACTAGCGTTGAGGAGACCCAGTACTTC. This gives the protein CASSSTSVEETQYF.

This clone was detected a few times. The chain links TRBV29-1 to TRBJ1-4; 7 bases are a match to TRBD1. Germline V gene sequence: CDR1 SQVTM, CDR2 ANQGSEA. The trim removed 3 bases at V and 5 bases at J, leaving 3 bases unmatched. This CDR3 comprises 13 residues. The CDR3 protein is CSVDGTANEKLFF. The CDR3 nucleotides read TGCAGCGTTGACGGGACAGCGAATGAAAAACTGTTTTTT. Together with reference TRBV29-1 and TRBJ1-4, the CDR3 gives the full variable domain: SAVISQKPSRDICQRGTSLTIQCQVDSQVTMMFWYRQQPGQSLTLIATANQGSEATYESGFVIDKFPISRPNLTFSTLTVSNMSPEDSSIYLCSVDGTANEKLFFGSGTQLSVL.

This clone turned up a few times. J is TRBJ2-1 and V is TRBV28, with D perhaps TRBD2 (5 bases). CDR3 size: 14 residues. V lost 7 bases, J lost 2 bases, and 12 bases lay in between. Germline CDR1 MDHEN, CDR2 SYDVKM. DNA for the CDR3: TGTGCCAGCACTAGAGTAGCGACCTACAATGAGCAGTTCTTC. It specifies CASTRVATYNEQFF.

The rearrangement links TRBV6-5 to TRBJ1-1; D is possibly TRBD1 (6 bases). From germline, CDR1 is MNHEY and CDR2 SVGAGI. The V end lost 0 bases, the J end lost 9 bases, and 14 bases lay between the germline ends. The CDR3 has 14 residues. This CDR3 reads CASSYSSADRKAFF. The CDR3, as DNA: TGTGCCAGCAGTTACTCGTCCGCGGACAGAAAAGCTTTCTTT.

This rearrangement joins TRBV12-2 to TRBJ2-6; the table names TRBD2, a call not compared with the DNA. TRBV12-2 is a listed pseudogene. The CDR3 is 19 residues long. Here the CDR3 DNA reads TGTGCAAGTCGCCCCCACCCGGCTAGCGGAGTCTCTGGGGCCAACGTCCTGACTTTC. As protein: CASRPHPASGVSGANVLTF.

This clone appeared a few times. CDR3 in DNA: TGTGCCAGCACTCCGGACGGGAGAGGTGAGCAGTACGTC. This sequence encodes CASTPDGRGEQYV. The chain employs TRBV25-1 and TRBJ2-7; TRBD2 is a possible D gene (6 bases). The V gene's germline CDR1 is MGHDK and CDR2 SYGVNS. The V and J ends lost 7 bases and 7 bases respectively, with 17 bases between them. The CDR3 runs to 13 residues.

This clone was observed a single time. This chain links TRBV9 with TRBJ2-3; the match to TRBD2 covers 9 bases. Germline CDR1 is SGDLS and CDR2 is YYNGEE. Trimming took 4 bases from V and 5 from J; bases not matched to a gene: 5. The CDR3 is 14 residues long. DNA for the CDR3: TGTGCCAGCAGCCCACGGACTAGCGTAGATACGCAGTATTTT. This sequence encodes CASSPRTSVDTQYF.

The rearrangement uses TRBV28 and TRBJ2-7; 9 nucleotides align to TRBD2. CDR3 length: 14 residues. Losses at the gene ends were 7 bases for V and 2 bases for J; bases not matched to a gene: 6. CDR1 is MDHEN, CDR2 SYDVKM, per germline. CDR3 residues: CASISGRNTYEQYV. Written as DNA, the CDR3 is TGTGCCAGCATCAGCGGGAGGAATACCTACGAGCAGTACGTC.

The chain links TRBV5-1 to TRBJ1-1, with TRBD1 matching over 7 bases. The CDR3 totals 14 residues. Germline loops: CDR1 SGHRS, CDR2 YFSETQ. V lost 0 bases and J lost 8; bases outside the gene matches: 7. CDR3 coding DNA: TGCGCCAGCAGCTTGGTGACAGGGTTTACCGAAGCTTTCTTT. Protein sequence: CASSLVTGFTEAFF.

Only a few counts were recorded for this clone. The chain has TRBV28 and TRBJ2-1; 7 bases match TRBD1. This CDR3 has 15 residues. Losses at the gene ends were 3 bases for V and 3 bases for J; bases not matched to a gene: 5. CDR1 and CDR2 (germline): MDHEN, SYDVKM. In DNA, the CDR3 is TGTGCCAGCAGTTTTGCAGGGGGACACTACAATGAGCAGTTCTTC. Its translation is CASSFAGGHYNEQFF.

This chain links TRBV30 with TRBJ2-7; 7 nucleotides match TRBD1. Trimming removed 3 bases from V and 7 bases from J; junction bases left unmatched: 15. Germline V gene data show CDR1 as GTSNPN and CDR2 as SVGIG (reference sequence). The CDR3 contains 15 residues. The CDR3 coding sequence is TGTGCCTGGAGGGATCGACAGGGCCGGACGTGGGAGCAGTACTTC. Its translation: CAWRDRQGRTWEQYF.

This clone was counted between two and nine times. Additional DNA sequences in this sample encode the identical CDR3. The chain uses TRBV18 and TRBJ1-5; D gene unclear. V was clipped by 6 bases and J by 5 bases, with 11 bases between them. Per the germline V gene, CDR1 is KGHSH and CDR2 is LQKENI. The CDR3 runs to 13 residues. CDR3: CASSSGRDQPQHF. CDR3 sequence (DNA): TGTGCCAGCTCCTCGGGTCGGGATCAGCCCCAGCATTTT.

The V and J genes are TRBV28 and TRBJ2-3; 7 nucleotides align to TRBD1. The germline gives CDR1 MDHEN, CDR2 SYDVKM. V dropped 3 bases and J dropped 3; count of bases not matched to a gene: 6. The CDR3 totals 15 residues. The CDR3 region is CASSFGDRDTDTQYF. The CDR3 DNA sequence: TGTGCCAGCAGTTTTGGGGACAGAGATACAGATACGCAGTATTTT.

CDR3 sequence (DNA): TGTGCCAGCAGTTTGCCGGTTCTCAATGAGCAGTTCTTC. It translates to CASSLPVLNEQFF. The V and J genes are TRBV28 and TRBJ2-1; D is ambiguous. Per the germline V gene, CDR1 is MDHEN and CDR2 is SYDVKM. V was trimmed by 3 bases and J by 6 bases, leaving 9 bases between them. The CDR3 contains 13 residues.

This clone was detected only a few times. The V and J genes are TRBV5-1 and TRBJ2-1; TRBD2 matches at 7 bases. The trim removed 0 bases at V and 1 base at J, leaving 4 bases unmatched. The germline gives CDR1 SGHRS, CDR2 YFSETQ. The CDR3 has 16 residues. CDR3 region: CASSLATSESYNEQFF. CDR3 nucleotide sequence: TGCGCCAGCAGCTTGGCCACTAGCGAGTCCTACAATGAGCAGTTCTTC.

This CDR3 reads CASTLQGFYEQYF. CDR3 coding DNA: TGTGCCAGCACTCTACAGGGTTTCTACGAGCAGTACTTC. This sequence joins TRBV2 and TRBJ2-7; possible D gene TRBD1, 6 bases. The CDR3 has 13 residues. Germline V CDR1 and CDR2: SNHLY, FYNNEI. The V gene lost 7 bases and the J gene lost 3 bases, with 13 bases spanning the gap. Looking up the rest from reference TRBV2 and TRBJ2-7 gives the full variable domain: EPEVTQTPSHQVTQMGQEVILRCVPISNHLYFYWYRQILGQKVEFLVSFYNNEISEKSEIFDDQFSVERPDGSNFTLKIRSTKLEDSAMYFCASTLQGFYEQYFGPGTRLTVT.